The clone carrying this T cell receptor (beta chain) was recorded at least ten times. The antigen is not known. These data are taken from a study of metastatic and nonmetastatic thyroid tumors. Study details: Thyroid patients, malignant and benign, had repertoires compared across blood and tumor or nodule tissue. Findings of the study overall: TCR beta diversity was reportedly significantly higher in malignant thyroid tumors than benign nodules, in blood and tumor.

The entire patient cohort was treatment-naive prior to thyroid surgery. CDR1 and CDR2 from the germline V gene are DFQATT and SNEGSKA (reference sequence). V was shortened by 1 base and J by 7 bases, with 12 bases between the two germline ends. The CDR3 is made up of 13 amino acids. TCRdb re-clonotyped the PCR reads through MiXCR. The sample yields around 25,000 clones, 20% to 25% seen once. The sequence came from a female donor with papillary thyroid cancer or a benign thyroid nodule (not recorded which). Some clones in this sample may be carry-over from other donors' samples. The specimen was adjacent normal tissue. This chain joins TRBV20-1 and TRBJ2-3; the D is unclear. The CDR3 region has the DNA TGCAGTGCTAGAGCGGCAGATAGAAATACGCAGTATTTT. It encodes CSARAADRNTQYF.